The rows below give T cell receptor beta chains drawn from one sample of a study of graft-versus-host responses after intestinal transplantation. Assay: immunoSEQ multiplex PCR; the TCRdb copy retains only in-frame clones and omits some. This sample carries approximately 28,000 clones, around 90% of them seen once, and the ten largest clones take 11%. Sequenced here: PBMCs, sampled about 420 days after intestinal transplantation. The receptors here all came from a human patient who received an intestinal transplant, so some T cells may come from the graft donor. CDR3s include the opening cysteine and the closing phenylalanine or tryptophan. A D gene is named only where the DNA matches it firmly. A row's size may be missing; if present it is once, few, many or a size class.

cdr3_aa	cdr3_nt	v_call	j_call	clone_size	d_call
CASSPRQASSYEQYF	TGTGCCAGCAGCCCCCGACAGGCCTCCTCCTACGAGCAGTACTTC	TRBV14	TRBJ2-7	-	-
CASSLLPSGSAGELFF	TGTGCCAGCAGTTTATTGCCTAGCGGGAGCGCCGGGGAGCTGTTTTTT	TRBV27	TRBJ2-2	-	TRBD2
CASSPPGTSGSLGPQYF	TGTGCCAGCAGCCCCCCGGGAACTAGCGGGAGCTTGGGTCCGCAGTATTTT	TRBV7-3	TRBJ2-3	-	TRBD2
CASSAGEYNYGYTF	TGCGCCAGCAGCGCGGGCGAGTATAACTATGGCTACACCTTC	TRBV5-1	TRBJ1-2	-	-
CASSQALAGVYEQYF	TGTGCCAGCAGCCAAGCGCTAGCGGGAGTCTACGAGCAGTACTTC	TRBV14	TRBJ2-7	-	TRBD2
CASSFTGPYEQYF	TGCGCCAGCAGTTTCACAGGGCCCTACGAGCAGTACTTC	TRBV27	TRBJ2-7	-	-
CASSSDLQGARGGELFF	TGTGCCAGCAGCTCAGATTTACAGGGGGCGCGGGGCGGGGAGCTGTTTTTT	TRBV7-2	TRBJ2-2	-	TRBD1
CASSLGQGLTEAFF	TGCGCCAGCAGCTTGGGCCAGGGGTTAACTGAAGCTTTCTTT	TRBV5-1	TRBJ1-1	-	-
CASKKWNQPQHF	TGTGCCAGCAAGAAGTGGAATCAGCCCCAGCATTTT	TRBV6-5	TRBJ1-5	-	-
CASTGTDRTDTQYF	TGTGCCAGCACCGGGACGGACCGCACAGATACGCAGTATTTT	TRBV6-1	TRBJ2-3	-	-
CASSFIQGETQYF	TGCGCCAGCAGCTTTATTCAGGGAGAGACCCAGTACTTC	TRBV5-1	TRBJ2-5	-	-
CASSLAGNEQFF	TGTGCCAGCAGCTTGGCGGGGAATGAGCAGTTCTTC	TRBV5-6	TRBJ2-1	-	-
CASSEEGLAGGEQFF	TGTGCCAGCAGTGAAGAGGGGCTAGCGGGAGGAGAGCAGTTCTTC	TRBV6-1	TRBJ2-1	-	TRBD2
CASSLLPHGGPLEETQYF	TGTGCCAGCAGTTTACTTCCCCACGGGGGCCCCCTTGAAGAGACCCAGTACTTC	TRBV27	TRBJ2-5	-	-
CASSKNPRGYGYTF	TGTGCCAGCAGCAAAAATCCCAGGGGCTATGGCTACACCTTC	TRBV21-1	TRBJ1-2	-	-
CASSLGSSYEQYF	TGTGCCAGCAGCTTAGGGAGCTCCTACGAGCAGTACTTC	TRBV11-2	TRBJ2-7	-	-
CASSSDLGYGYTF	TGCGCCAGCAGCTCAGACTTGGGCTATGGCTACACCTTC	TRBV5-1	TRBJ1-2	-	-
CASSADRGSYNSPLHF	TGTGCCAGCAGCGCCGACAGGGGCTCCTATAATTCACCCCTCCACTTT	TRBV5-4	TRBJ1-6	-	TRBD1
CASSLDLHGTNYGYTF	TGTGCCAGCAGCTTAGATTTGCACGGCACAAACTATGGCTACACCTTC	TRBV11-2	TRBJ1-2	once	-
CASSMTGGSYEQYF	TGTGCCAGCAGCATGACAGGGGGCAGCTACGAGCAGTACTTC	TRBV11-2	TRBJ2-7	-	TRBD1
CASDSGLGSYNEQFF	TGCGCCAGCGACTCGGGACTAGGGTCCTACAATGAGCAGTTCTTC	TRBV5-1	TRBJ2-1	-	TRBD2
CASSPRRAQETQYF	TGTGCCAGCTCACCACGCAGGGCTCAAGAGACCCAGTACTTC	TRBV18	TRBJ2-5	-	-
CASTSAGRPGYTF	TGTGCCAGCACCAGCGCGGGGAGGCCTGGCTACACCTTC	TRBV6-5	TRBJ1-2	-	-
CASSGGAEQYF	TGTGCCAGCAGTGGGGGGGCCGAGCAGTACTTC	TRBV5-4	TRBJ2-7	-	-
CASSFAGGNEQFF	TGTGCCAGCAGCTTTGCGGGGGGAAATGAGCAGTTCTTC	TRBV6-5	TRBJ2-1	once	TRBD2
CATQLTGGYNQPQHF	TGTGCCACCCAGTTGACAGGGGGGTACAATCAGCCCCAGCATTTT	TRBV6-5	TRBJ1-5	-	TRBD1
CASSEGYNSPLHF	TGTGCCAGCAGTGAGGGTTATAATTCACCCCTCCACTTT	TRBV2	TRBJ1-6	-	-
CAWGDRDYGYTF	TGTGCCTGGGGCGACAGGGACTATGGCTACACCTTC	TRBV30	TRBJ1-2	-	TRBD1
CAWSVGSGAYNEQFF	TGTGCCTGGAGTGTAGGTAGCGGGGCTTACAATGAGCAGTTCTTC	TRBV30	TRBJ2-1	few	TRBD2
CASSSVSLGEQFF	TGTGCCAGCAGTTCTGTTTCCTTAGGCGAGCAGTTCTTC	TRBV6-1	TRBJ2-1	-	-
CASSITGLTEAFF	TGTGCCAGCAGTATCACAGGGCTCACTGAAGCTTTCTTT	TRBV6-5	TRBJ1-1	few	-
CASSLGDRGYGYTF	TGTGCCAGCAGCTTGGGGGACAGAGGCTATGGCTACACCTTC	TRBV5-5	TRBJ1-2	-	TRBD1
CASSSRYEQYF	TGTGCCAGCAGTTCCCGCTACGAGCAGTACTTC	TRBV27	TRBJ2-7	-	-
CASSFSTGANYGYTF	TGCGCCAGCAGCTTTTCGACAGGGGCTAACTATGGCTACACCTTC	TRBV4-1	TRBJ1-2	-	TRBD1
CASSYAGKVNTEAFF	TGTGCCAGCAGTTACGCAGGGAAGGTGAACACTGAAGCTTTCTTT	TRBV6-5	TRBJ1-1	-	-
CASSLYRVVVGTPPNTGELFF	TGCGCCAGCAGCTTGTACCGTGTGGTAGTAGGGACACCTCCCAACACCGGGGAGCTGTTTTTT	TRBV5-1	TRBJ2-2	-	-
CAWRDRVGRYGYTF	TGTGCCTGGAGGGACAGGGTAGGGAGGTATGGCTACACCTTC	TRBV30	TRBJ1-2	-	TRBD1
CASSPQQGGGLGYTF	TGTGCCAGCAGCCCACAACAGGGGGGAGGGCTTGGCTACACCTTC	TRBV27	TRBJ1-2	once	TRBD1
CASSPTRQGGLRQPQHF	TGTGCCAGCAGCCCAACCAGACAGGGAGGTTTAAGACAGCCCCAGCATTTT	TRBV7-8	TRBJ1-5	once	TRBD1
CASSLGGVPEAFF	TGTGCCAGCAGCTTGGGGGGGGTCCCTGAAGCTTTCTTT	TRBV5-6	TRBJ1-1	-	-
CARSLDTYEQYF	TGTGCCAGAAGCTTGGACACCTACGAGCAGTACTTC	TRBV5-3	TRBJ2-7	-	-
CASSPTSRYQETQYF	TGCGCCAGCAGCCCGACTAGCCGTTATCAAGAGACCCAGTACTTC	TRBV5-1	TRBJ2-5	-	TRBD2
CASRDTGTGFGYTF	TGTGCCAGCAGGGACACCGGGACAGGGTTCGGCTACACCTTC	TRBV28	TRBJ1-2	-	TRBD1
CASSLYPLHADTQYF	TGTGCCAGCAGTTTATACCCCCTCCATGCAGATACGCAGTATTTT	TRBV27	TRBJ2-3	-	-
CAWSSPGVSGANVLTF	TGTGCCTGGAGTTCCCCAGGGGTCTCTGGGGCCAACGTCCTGACTTTC	TRBV30	TRBJ2-6	-	-
CASRAGIQETQYF	TGTGCCAGTAGAGCGGGGATCCAAGAGACCCAGTACTTC	TRBV19	TRBJ2-5	-	TRBD2
CASMNQLISGANVLTF	TGTGCCAGCATGAACCAATTAATCTCTGGGGCCAACGTCCTGACTTTC	TRBV2	TRBJ2-6	-	-
CASSLGENTGELFF	TGTGCCAGCAGCTTAGGAGAGAACACCGGGGAGCTGTTTTTT	TRBV13	TRBJ2-2	-	-
CASSSFRTAGEPQHF	TGTGCCAGCAGTTCTTTCAGGACCGCCGGAGAGCCCCAGCATTTT	TRBV28	TRBJ1-5	-	-
CSVWDTRYGYTF	TGCAGCGTTTGGGACACCCGCTATGGCTACACCTTC	TRBV29-1	TRBJ1-2	-	-
CSVAGLAVDNNEQFF	TGCAGCGTTGCCGGACTAGCCGTCGATAACAATGAGCAGTTCTTC	TRBV29-1	TRBJ2-1	-	TRBD2
CASSTRQGYGYTF	TGTGCCAGCAGTACCCGACAGGGATATGGCTACACCTTC	TRBV6-5	TRBJ1-2	-	TRBD1
CASSFGVRLNYGYTF	TGTGCCAGCAGCTTTGGGGTCCGACTTAACTATGGCTACACCTTC	TRBV5-6	TRBJ1-2	-	-
CASSPVPGIQETQYF	TGTGCCAGCAGTCCCGTTCCGGGGATACAAGAGACCCAGTACTTC	TRBV7-6	TRBJ2-5	once	-
CAISEGLAGTTDTQYF	TGTGCCATCAGTGAGGGACTAGCGGGGACCACAGATACGCAGTATTTT	TRBV10-3	TRBJ2-3	-	TRBD2